Below are 9 T cell receptor beta chains sequenced from a single sample in a study of cytomegalovirus exposure and HLA in healthy donors (dated by TCRdb to about 2017). Library method: the immunoSEQ multiplex PCR assay. The multiplex PCR relied on a mix of 60 forward primers for TCR Vbeta segments and 13 reverse primers for TCR Jbeta segments. This is the immuneACCESS table as TCRdb keeps it, with only in-frame sequences that have V and J called. A part of the clones is gone; compared with another copy, unresolved V genes explain less than half, and the rest is unexplained. The sample table records about 120,000 clones; around 60% of these occur just once. Together, the top ten hold roughly 10% of the sample. Specimen: PBMCs. All receptors derive from a woman aged 40 to 49 in good health and CMV-seropositive.

The chain joins TRBV7-6 to TRBJ1-1, with 7 bases fitting TRBD1. This CDR3 is built from 15 residues. Losses at the gene ends were 1 base for V and 3 bases for J; bases not matched to a gene: 5. Per germline, CDR1 SGHVS and CDR2 FNYEAQ. DNA of the CDR3: TGTGCCAGCAGCTTAGGCGGGACAGCTTACACTGAAGCTTTCTTT. This gives the protein CASSLGGTAYTEAFF.

This clone came up a few times. V and J are TRBV4-1 and TRBJ2-5, with 7 bases aligning to TRBD1. V trimming: 4 bases; J trimming: 2 bases; junction bases outside the gene matches: 4. Per germline, CDR1 MGHRA and CDR2 YSYEKL. CDR3 length: 14 residues. CDR3 in amino acids: CASSLLQGQETQYF. CDR3 nucleotides: TGCGCCAGCAGCCTCCTACAGGGGCAAGAGACCCAGTACTTC.

This clone was detected a few times. In nucleotides, the CDR3 is TGTGCCAGCAGCTTAGGGGACAGGGGATCAGAGGTGCATGAGCAGTTCTTC. It is translated as CASSLGDRGSEVHEQFF. The chain carries TRBV7-7 and TRBJ2-1; TRBD1 matches 10 bases. V shed 1 base, J shed 8 bases, and the junction held 11 bases outside the gene matches. This CDR3 spans 17 amino acids. Germline values: CDR1 SSHAT, CDR2 FNYEAQ (reference sequence).

The V gene is TRBV19, the J gene TRBJ2-5, with D perhaps matching TRBD2 (5 bases). The CDR3 has 13 amino acids. The V gene's germline CDR1 is LNHDA and CDR2 SQIVND (reference sequence). The V and J ends lost 5 bases and 2 bases respectively, with 9 bases between them. CDR3 in DNA: TGTGCCAGTAGTGCGGACTTGCAAGAGACCCAGTACTTC. This codes for CASSADLQETQYF.

The chain recombines TRBV5-1 with TRBJ2-5, with unresolved D. The CDR3 runs 13 residues. V lost 2 bases to trimming and J lost 0 bases, with 5 bases between them. CDR1 SGHRS and CDR2 YFSETQ come from the germline V gene. This CDR3 is CASSFQDQETQYF. CDR3 DNA: TGCGCCAGCAGCTTTCAGGACCAAGAGACCCAGTACTTC.

The chain is built from TRBV19 and TRBJ2-2; D is perhaps TRBD2 (6 bases). Germline V gene lookup returns CDR1 LNHDA and CDR2 SQIVND (reference sequence). The V and J ends lost 4 bases and 1 base respectively, with 10 bases between them. This CDR3 is built from 15 residues. Here the CDR3 reads CASSRGTVNTGELFF. CDR3 sequence (DNA): TGTGCCAGTAGTAGGGGGACTGTGAACACCGGGGAGCTGTTTTTT. Variable domain in full (rest from reference TRBV19 and TRBJ2-2): DGGITQSPKYLFRKEGQNVTLSCEQNLNHDAMYWYRQDPGQGLRLIYYSQIVNDFQKGDIAEGYSVSREKKESFPLTVTSAQKNPTAFYLCASSRGTVNTGELFFGEGSRLTVL.

DNA for the CDR3: TGTGCCAGCAGCTCCCCCCGGGGGGCCTACAATGAGCAGTTCTTC. Protein: CASSSPRGAYNEQFF. The V and J genes are TRBV7-2 and TRBJ2-1; 7 positions match TRBD2. J lost 2 bases, V lost 4 bases, and 5 bases had no gene match. CDR1 and CDR2 (germline): SGHTA, FQGNSA. The CDR3 sequence is 15 residues long.

The gene calls are TRBV27 and TRBJ2-1; tentatively, D is TRBD1 (5 bases). With 5 bases removed from V and 7 bases from J, the gap between germline ends came to 18 bases. The germline V gene encodes CDR1 MNHEY and CDR2 SMNVEV (reference sequence). The CDR3 length is 15 residues. CDR3: CASSLGAFPRNEQFF. The CDR3 DNA follows: TGTGCCAGCAGTCTAGGGGCCTTCCCTCGGAATGAGCAGTTCTTC.

The chain links TRBV29-1 to TRBJ2-1, with D possibly being TRBD2 (5 bases). The V gene lost 5 bases and the J gene lost 9 bases, with 20 bases spanning the gap. The CDR3 sequence is 14 residues long. CDR1 SQVTM and CDR2 ANQGSEA come from the germline V gene. CDR3 sequence (DNA): TGCAGCGTTTGGGTTTTGGACGGTGGGAGTGAGCAGTTCTTC. The encoded protein is CSVWVLDGGSEQFF.